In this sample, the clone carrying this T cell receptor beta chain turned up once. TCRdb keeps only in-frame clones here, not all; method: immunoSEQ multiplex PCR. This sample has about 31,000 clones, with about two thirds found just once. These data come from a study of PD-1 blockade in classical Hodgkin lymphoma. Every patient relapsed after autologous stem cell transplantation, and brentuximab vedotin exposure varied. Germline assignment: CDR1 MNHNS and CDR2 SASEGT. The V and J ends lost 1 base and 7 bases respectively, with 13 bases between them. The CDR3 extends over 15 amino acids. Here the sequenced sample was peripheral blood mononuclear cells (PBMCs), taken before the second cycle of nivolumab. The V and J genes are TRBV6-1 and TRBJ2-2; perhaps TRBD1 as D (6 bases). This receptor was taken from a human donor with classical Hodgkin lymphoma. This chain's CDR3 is CASSEDTGTYGELFF. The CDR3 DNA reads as TGTGCCAGCAGTGAAGACACAGGGACGTACGGGGAGCTGTTTTTT.